The 10 T cell receptor beta chains below come from one sample, sequenced in a study of post-analysis software for immune sequencing data. These receptors' targets are unknown. Regarding the study as a whole: TRBV5-6, TRBV5-1 and TRBV20-1 were among four or five TRBV segments more frequent in patients than controls.

Unique molecular identifiers were present in the TCR beta cDNA libraries. Each CDR3 protein is one row after TCRdb ran MiXCR on the PCR reads. Here the sample spans approximately 730,000 distinct CDR3 sequences, 25% to 30% being singletons. Sequencing used blood. The source is a girl between 10 and 17 years old with multiple sclerosis.

This CDR3 is CSAAERASLTDTQYF. For the CDR3, the DNA is TGCAGCGCCGCGGAGCGGGCGTCTCTCACAGATACGCAGTATTTT. This rearrangement joins TRBV29-1 to TRBJ2-3, with D possibly being TRBD2 (6 bases). The CDR3 totals 15 residues. Per the germline V gene, CDR1 is SQVTM and CDR2 is ANQGSEA. The ends were cut back, 7 bases at V and 2 bases at J, with 19 bases in the middle.

This clonotype was recorded many times. This chain joins TRBV7-9 and TRBJ2-7; no clear D gene. The CDR3 runs to 12 residues. The germline gives CDR1 SEHNR, CDR2 FQNEAQ (reference sequence). V was trimmed by 5 bases and J by 4 bases, leaving 9 bases between them. The CDR3 DNA follows: TGTGCCAGCAGCGTCACCTCGTACGAGCAGTACTTC. Translation: CASSVTSYEQYF.

The rearrangement joins TRBV5-6 to TRBJ2-5; D tentatively reads TRBD1 or TRBD2 (5 bases each). The last part of the DNA fits TRBJ2-7 better; the J call may be wrong. The CDR3 sequence is 13 residues long. The germline gives CDR1 SGHDT, CDR2 YYEEEE. The DNA of the CDR3 is TGTGCCAGCAGCTTGTCTTGGGGACGCGAGCAGTACTTC. Its protein product is CASSLSWGREQYF.

Worth noting for this clonotype: One junction end does not reproduce the germline sequence, and a read error may be involved. The chain employs TRBV2 and TRBJ2-3; D is perhaps TRBD1 (5 bases). Germline V gives CDR1 SNHLY, CDR2 FYNNEI. The CDR3 totals 15 residues. CDR3 amino acids: CASSALGHGTGTQYF. DNA of the CDR3: TGTGCCAGCAGTGCCCTAGGACATGGCACAGGTACGCAGTATTTT.

V is TRBV12-5 and J is TRBJ2-3; 9 positions match TRBD2. V shed 4 bases, J shed 0 bases, and the junction held 5 bases outside the gene matches. The CDR3 runs 16 residues. CDR1 LGHNT and CDR2 FRNRAP come from the germline V gene. Written as DNA, the CDR3 is TGTGCTAGTGGTTCCGTGACTAGCGGAAGCACAGATACGCAGTATTTT. Translation: CASGSVTSGSTDTQYF.

This rearrangement joins TRBV6-1 to TRBJ2-5; TRBD2 might be the D (6 bases). The J call may be in error: the DNA end matches TRBJ2-7 better. The CDR3 length is 13 residues. Germline-derived CDR1 and CDR2 are MNHNS and SASEGT. The CDR3 DNA reads as TGTGCCAGCGGGGGGACGGGTACCTACGAGCAGTACTTC. Translating gives CASGGTGTYEQYF.

DNA of the CDR3: TGTGCCAGCAGCTTGTACAGGGCGGGGGGGCCCTTTTACAATGAGCAGTTCTTC. This codes for CASSLYRAGGPFYNEQFF. This chain uses TRBV11-2 with TRBJ2-1, with TRBD2 matching 9 bases. Trimming at V came to 3 bases and at J to 4 bases, leaving 13 bases not matched to a gene. This CDR3 contains 18 residues. Germline values: CDR1 SGHAT, CDR2 FQNNGV.

This clonotype came up a few times. The rearrangement joins TRBV7-6 to TRBJ2-5; possible D gene TRBD2, 7 bases. V was pared by 6 bases and J by 11 bases, with 25 bases between. This CDR3 has 15 residues. The germline CDR1 and CDR2 sequences are SGHVS and FNYEAQ. The CDR3 is CASSLEGGGAREQYF. CDR3 coding DNA: TGTGCCAGCAGTCTAGAGGGCGGGGGCGCGAGGGAGCAGTACTTC.

The J gene is TRBJ2-7, the V gene TRBV2; D not certain. The V gene lost 9 bases and the J gene lost 2 bases, with 11 bases spanning the gap. This CDR3 is 12 amino acids long. Per the germline V gene, CDR1 is SNHLY and CDR2 is FYNNEI. The CDR3 DNA reads TGTGCCAGTCAACTTCCTACCTACGAGCAGTACTTC. It specifies CASQLPTYEQYF. Looking up the rest from reference TRBV2 and TRBJ2-7 gives the full variable domain: EPEVTQTPSHQVTQMGQEVILRCVPISNHLYFYWYRQILGQKVEFLVSFYNNEISEKSEIFDDQFSVERPDGSNFTLKIRSTKLEDSAMYFCASQLPTYEQYFGPGTRLTVT.

The rearrangement uses TRBV7-2 and TRBJ2-1; D gene ambiguous. V shed 5 bases and J shed 11 bases, with 13 bases lying between them. From germline, CDR1 is SGHTA and CDR2 FQGNSA. The CDR3 is 12 amino acids. This CDR3 is CASSPGQVKQFF. The CDR3 nucleotides are TGTGCCAGCAGCCCTGGCCAAGTCAAGCAGTTCTTC.